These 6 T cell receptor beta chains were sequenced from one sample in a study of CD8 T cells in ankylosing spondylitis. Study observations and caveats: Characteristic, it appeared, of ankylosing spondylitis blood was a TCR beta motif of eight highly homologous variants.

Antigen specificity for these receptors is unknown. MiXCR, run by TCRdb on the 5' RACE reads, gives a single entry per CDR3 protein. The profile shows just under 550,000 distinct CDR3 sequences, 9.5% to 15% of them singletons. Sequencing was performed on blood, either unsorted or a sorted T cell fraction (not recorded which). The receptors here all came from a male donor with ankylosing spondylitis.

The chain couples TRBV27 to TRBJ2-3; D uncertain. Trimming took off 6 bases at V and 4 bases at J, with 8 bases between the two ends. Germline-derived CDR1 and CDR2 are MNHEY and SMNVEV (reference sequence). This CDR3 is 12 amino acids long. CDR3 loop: CASRRTSDTQYF. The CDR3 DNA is TGTGCCAGCAGGCGTACGTCAGATACGCAGTATTTT.

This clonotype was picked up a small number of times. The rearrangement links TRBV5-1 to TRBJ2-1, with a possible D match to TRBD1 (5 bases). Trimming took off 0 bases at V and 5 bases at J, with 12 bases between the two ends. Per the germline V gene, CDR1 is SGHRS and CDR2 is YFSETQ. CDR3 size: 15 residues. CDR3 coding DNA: TGCGCCAGCAGCTTGGACTCCCCCAGGGACAATGAGCAGTTCTTC. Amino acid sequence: CASSLDSPRDNEQFF.

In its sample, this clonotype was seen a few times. CDR3 DNA: TGTGCCACCAGTGATGCGACAGGAGGTTATGGCTACACCTTC. This sequence encodes CATSDATGGYGYTF. This chain uses TRBV24-1 with TRBJ1-2, with D perhaps TRBD1 (6 bases). The V end was cut by 3 bases, the J end by 5 bases, with 12 bases between. There are 14 residues in the CDR3. Germline V gives CDR1 KGHDR, CDR2 SFDVKD.

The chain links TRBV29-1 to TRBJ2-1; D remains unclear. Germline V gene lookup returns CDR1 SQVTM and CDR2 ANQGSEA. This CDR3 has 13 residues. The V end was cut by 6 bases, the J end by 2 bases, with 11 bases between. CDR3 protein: CSVGEATYNEQFF. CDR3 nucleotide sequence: TGCAGCGTCGGAGAGGCAACCTACAATGAGCAGTTCTTC.

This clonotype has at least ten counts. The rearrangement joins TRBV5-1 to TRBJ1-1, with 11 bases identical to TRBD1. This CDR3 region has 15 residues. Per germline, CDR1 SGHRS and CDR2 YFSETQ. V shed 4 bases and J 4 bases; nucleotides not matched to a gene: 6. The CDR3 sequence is CASSPSGTGGTEAFF. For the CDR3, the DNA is TGCGCCAGCAGCCCATCCGGGACAGGGGGCACTGAAGCTTTCTTT.

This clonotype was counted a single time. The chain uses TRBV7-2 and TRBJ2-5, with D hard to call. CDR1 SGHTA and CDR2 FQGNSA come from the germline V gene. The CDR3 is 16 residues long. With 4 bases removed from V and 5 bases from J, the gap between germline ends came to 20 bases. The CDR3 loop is CASSSKVYFPRETQYF. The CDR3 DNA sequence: TGTGCCAGCAGCTCAAAAGTCTACTTCCCTCGCGAGACCCAGTACTTC.